Each of the 14 T cell receptor beta chains below was sequenced from the same sample in a study of T cell clusters in autoimmune cytopenias. TRB was amplified by touch-down multiplex PCR, primer pools A and B combined. TCRdb re-analyzed the multiplex PCR reads; it lists each CDR3 protein once, without DNA. The repertoire table contains around 2,700 distinct CDR3 sequences. TRB amplification used approximately 250 ng of peripheral blood genomic DNA. Another study also made use of these data, one on T cell repertoires in aging, cancer and after chemotherapy.

Sequencing was performed on peripheral blood. These receptors came from a human donor in good health.

Judged by frequency, this clonotype is medium-sized (0.01 to 0.1%). The gene calls are TRBV15 and TRBJ2-3. The germline V gene encodes CDR1 LNHNV and CDR2 YYDKDF (reference sequence). This CDR3 region has 13 residues. CDR3 sequence: CATSRDPSDTQYF. The full variable domain, its missing parts supplied by reference TRBV15 and TRBJ2-3, is DAMVIQNPRYQVTQFGKPVTLSCSQTLNHNVMYWYQQKSSQAPKLLFHYYDKDFNNEADTPDNFQSRRPNTSFCFLDIRSPGLGDTAMYLCATSRDPSDTQYFGPGTRLTVL.

According to its frequency, this clonotype is medium-sized. The J gene is TRBJ2-5, the V gene TRBV6-1; the D call from TCRdb, TRBD1, cannot be confirmed without DNA. This CDR3 has 14 amino acids. The germline gives CDR1 MNHNS, CDR2 SASEGT. The CDR3 spells CASSWEGARETQYF.

Considering frequency, this clonotype is medium-sized. The chain combines TRBV6-1 with TRBJ1-4; the TRBD1 assignment by TCRdb is unverifiable without DNA. CDR1 and CDR2 (germline): MNHNS, SASEGT. The CDR3 has 14 amino acids. The CDR3 sequence is CASRSAGTDEKLFF.

This clonotype is deemed medium-sized (0.01 to 0.1%) by its frequency. The chain couples TRBV7-9 to TRBJ1-5; TCRdb reports TRBD1, a call that lacks DNA to check it against. Germline V gives CDR1 SEHNR, CDR2 FQNEAQ (reference sequence). The CDR3 covers 15 residues. The CDR3 spells CASSPGRFGNQPQHF.

This clonotype is medium-sized by frequency. Here the CDR3 reads CASSIGRAPGQPQHF. V and J are TRBV19 and TRBJ1-5. CDR3 length: 15 residues. CDR1 is LNHDA, CDR2 SQIVND, per germline (reference sequence).

This clonotype is classed as medium-sized (0.01 to 0.1%) by frequency. V is TRBV13 and J is TRBJ1-1; the D gene TCRdb calls, TRBD1, cannot be checked with no DNA. CDR3 size: 15 residues. CDR1 and CDR2 (germline): PRHDT, FYEKMQ (reference sequence). CDR3 region: CASSPLPVKNTEAFF. Full variable domain (rest looked up from reference TRBV13 and TRBJ1-1): AAGVIQSPRHLIKEKRETATLKCYPIPRHDTVYWYQQGPGQDPQFLISFYEKMQSDKGSIPDRFSAQQFSDYHSELNMSSLELGDSALYFCASSPLPVKNTEAFFGQGTRLTVV.

This clonotype shows up as medium-sized by frequency. CDR3 residues: CASTPGAYGYTF. This sequence joins TRBV12-3 or TRBV12-4 and TRBJ1-2; TCRdb designates TRBD1, a call that cannot be tested without DNA. This CDR3 is 12 amino acids long.

By frequency, this clonotype registers medium-sized. The rearrangement uses TRBV6-6 and TRBJ1-1; TCRdb gives TRBD1 as the D gene, but with no DNA this cannot be confirmed. Germline V gene data show CDR1 as MNHNY and CDR2 as SVGAGI (reference sequence). There are 14 residues in the CDR3. The CDR3 protein is CASSRQGMDTEAFF.

In terms of frequency, this clonotype is medium-sized. The genes are TRBV6-5 and TRBJ2-3; the D call from TCRdb, TRBD1, cannot be confirmed without DNA. The length of the CDR3 is 15 residues. Germline loops: CDR1 MNHEY, CDR2 SVGAGI. CDR3 region: CASKTRDRGGDTQYF.

This clonotype registers medium-sized (0.01 to 0.1%) by frequency. The chain has TRBV6-1 and TRBJ2-1; with no DNA, the TCRdb D assignment of TRBD1 cannot be verified. Germline V gene data show CDR1 as MNHNS and CDR2 as SASEGT. The CDR3 sequence is 18 residues long. The CDR3 here is CASSEAVRSGRAYNEQFF.

The chain joins TRBV7-2 to TRBJ1-6; TCRdb's D call, TRBD1, is unchecked because there is no DNA. There are 15 residues in the CDR3. Germline lookup yields CDR1 SGHTA and CDR2 FQGNSA. CDR3 residues: CASSFSRDRGSPLHF.

Frequency places this clonotype as medium-sized. The chain links TRBV19 to TRBJ2-5; TCRdb proposes TRBD2, but this gene call is untestable without DNA. This CDR3 region has 14 residues. Germline CDR1 is LNHDA and CDR2 is SQIVND (reference sequence). This CDR3 reads CASSMSGGGETQYF.

Measured by frequency, this clonotype is medium-sized. The V gene is TRBV7-9, the J gene TRBJ1-3. The CDR3 totals 12 residues. Germline CDR1 is SEHNR and CDR2 is FQNEAQ (reference sequence). The CDR3 sequence: CASSLVDNTIYF.

This chain joins TRBV24-1 and TRBJ2-7; the TRBD2 assignment by TCRdb is unverifiable without DNA. This CDR3 is 16 amino acids long. The germline CDR1 and CDR2 sequences are KGHDR and SFDVKD. CDR3 loop: CATSDTGGEQSYEQYF.